This TCR beta chain originates from a study of Ad26.COV2.S vaccination and SARS-CoV-2 variants. Findings and caveats of the study: Substantial breadth was reported for post-vaccination spike-specific CD8+ and CD4+ T cells.

Treatment here: around 19 received Ad26.COV2.S at low or high dose, single or two shots; roughly 5 received placebo; per-sample allocation not given. The investigators took samples on day 63 after the first vaccine or placebo injection. This Boston cohort included adults aged 18-55 years. Using immunoSEQ multiplex PCR, the repertoire was profiled, and TCRdb retains in-frame clones only, with some absent. The profile shows about 320,000 clones, approximately 86% of them singletons. About this clone: Its antigen is undetermined.

The CDR3 spans 19 residues. V was pared by 4 bases and J by 0 bases, with 22 bases between. Germline V CDR1 and CDR2: LNHDA, SQIVND (reference sequence). The clonotype was recovered from a person aged 18-60 years who received the Ad26.COV2.S COVID-19 vaccine or a placebo. Source: peripheral blood, taken in a trial of Ad26.COV2.S vaccine versus placebo. This chain uses TRBV19 with TRBJ1-5, with unresolved D. The CDR3 reads CASSKDGRVSFNSNQPQHF. The CDR3 coding sequence is TGTGCCAGTAGTAAGGATGGGCGAGTCAGTTTCAATAGCAATCAGCCCCAGCATTTT.